This T cell receptor (beta chain) stems from a study of molecular identifiers for immune sequencing clone quantification listed by TCRdb under 2018. About the investigation overall: For a replicate experiment, RNA from around 18,000 or 91,000 naive CD8 T cells was divided into five aliquots, and four of the five aliquots were sequenced. CD8 T cells were used in a methods study to benchmark molecular-identifier clustering-based TCR repertoire sequencing (MIDCIRS) and TCR RNA copy counting.

Looking up the germline V gene (reference sequence) yields CDR1 SGHAT and CDR2 FQDESV. The germline ends are 9 bases apart after V is trimmed by 5 bases and J by 7 bases. The CDR3 length is 11 residues, termini included. Only the CDR3 region is kept as DNA, spanning 33 bases read in frame from base 1. Libraries of naive CD8 T cells were built from approximately 20,000 to 980,000 sorted cells, with 10%, 30% or 50% of the purified RNA used. Naive CD8 T cells were FACS-sorted as CD8+CD4-CCR7+CD45RA+ on a BD FACSAria II into RLT Plus buffer. Approximately eleven TCR copies' worth of Jurkat RNA were spiked into roughly 19,000-1,000,000 naive CD8 T cell samples to test detection sensitivity. Enrichment of CD8 T cells was performed with RosetteSep CD8+ T Cell Enrichment Cocktail and Ficoll-Paque, after which ACK red cell lysis was carried out. Receptor libraries were prepared by PCR. Sequencer: Illumina HiSeq 4000. Bulk TCR libraries were generated as previously described, with the TCR primers listed in Table S5 used. Purification of total RNA was performed with the Qiagen AllPrep DNA/RNA kit. Before any analysis, reads coming from multiple sequencing runs of the same library were combined into one pool. As for how the authors treated the data: Only reads with exact TCR constant sequence were kept, trimmed to 150 nt, and grouped by their 12-nt molecular barcodes. Within each barcode group, reads were sub-clustered at a 15% Levenshtein threshold, and quality-weighted consensus sequences were built per RNA molecule. Non-functional sequences were filtered out, along with any lower-count sequence sitting one edit away from another sequence. Based on fitting two negative binomial distributions, any barcode sub-cluster with under 20% of the maximum read count was discarded. TCRdb reanalyzed the raw reads on its own, using fastp at Q25 for trimming and MiXCR for clone calling, and kept in-frame beta chains. Identical CDR3 protein sequences are pooled into one entry, listed with their most common genes and DNA. The V and J calls, along with clone size, are taken from TCRdb and not from the paper's own processing. The sample table holds roughly 24,000 distinct CDR3 sequences, of which roughly 15% were seen once. Around 1% of the sample is in the top ten clones.

With regard to this clonotype: Its specific antigen is unknown. A much more abundant neighbour one base away suggests this may be a read error. This is likely a read error, given that the CDR3 carries no conserved phenylalanine or tryptophan at its end.

The paper as a whole reports these results and caveats: Highly expanded clone sizes could be underestimated because identical TCR molecules may share a barcode. Modeling gave around 2.7 recovered TCR RNA copies per cell versus 8 to 10 by digital PCR, implying roughly 29% capture efficiency. Spiked-in Jurkat TCR RNA (roughly 10 copies' worth), which is not part of the donor repertoire, was contained in the naive libraries. Even against a background of some 1 million naive CD8 T cells, spiked-in Jurkat TCR RNA amounting to a single cell's worth was reported to be detectable. When barcode sub-clustering was omitted, TCR diversity was inflated by chimeric consensus sequences, with chimeras reaching as high as 47%. Clones above 20 RNA copies held over 99% of molecules in CMV-specific effector cells but under 1% in naive cells.

The chain is encoded by TRBV11-1 joined to TRBJ2-7, with the D gene call left open. The sequenced sample was naive CD8+ T cells from blood, with Jurkat cell RNA spiked in. Read against the paper, the sample's cell subset or site label means: FACS-sorted CD8+CD4-CCR7+CD45RA+ naive T cells. This receptor was obtained from a human donor in good health. Some libraries in this study had Jurkat cell RNA spiked in. Read as DNA, the sequence is TGTGCCAGCAGCCCCGACGTGGAGCAGTACTCC. Translated, this gives CASSPDVEQYS.